This entry lists 18 T cell receptor beta chains sequenced from one sample in a study of CD8 T cells in Susac syndrome. An amount of RNA that ranged from roughly 0.5 to 1 ug was reverse transcribed with random hexamers. TCRdb re-derived calls from the immunoSEQ multiplex PCR reads in MiXCR, one entry per CDR3 protein. The sample holds about 200,000 distinct CDR3 sequences, around 95% seen once. The sequencing input was CD4+ T cells from PBMCs. These receptors all come from a human donor with multiple sclerosis.

The chain combines TRBV20-1 with TRBJ1-2, with 9 positions matching TRBD1. Trimming removed 5 bases from V and 2 bases from J; junction bases left unmatched: 0. There are 12 residues in the CDR3. CDR1 is DFQATT and CDR2 is SNEGSKA in the germline V gene (reference sequence). The chain's CDR3 is CSAGTGNYGYTF. The CDR3 nucleotides read TGCAGTGCTGGGACAGGGAACTATGGCTACACCTTC.

V usage is TRBV30 and J usage is TRBJ1-6, with TRBD1 identical over 8 bases. V shed 3 bases, J shed 7 bases, and the junction held 14 bases outside the gene matches. Germline V gives CDR1 GTSNPN, CDR2 SVGIG (reference sequence). The CDR3 runs 17 residues. CDR3: CAWRDYRRTGKNSPLHF. CDR3 nucleotides: TGTGCCTGGAGAGACTATCGACGGACAGGGAAGAATTCACCCCTCCACTTT. Based on the CDR3 plus reference TRBV30 and TRBJ1-6, the full variable domain is SQTIHQWPATLVQPVGSPLSLECTVEGTSNPNLYWYRQAAGRGLQLLFYSVGIGQISSEVPQNLSASRPQDRQFILSSKKLLLSDSGFYLCAWRDYRRTGKNSPLHFGNGTRLTVT.

This clonotype showed up just once. This sequence joins TRBV6-6 and TRBJ2-3; 11 nucleotides align to TRBD2. The CDR3 has 13 residues. Per germline, CDR1 MNHNY and CDR2 SVGAGI (reference sequence). The CDR3 region is CASGGAATDTQYF. DNA for the CDR3: TGTGCTAGCGGGGGGGCCGCCACAGATACGCAGTATTTT.

The rearrangement joins TRBV12-3 or TRBV12-4 to TRBJ2-7; 8 positions agree with TRBD1. The trim removed 7 bases at V and 6 bases at J, leaving 8 bases unmatched. The CDR3 covers 13 residues. As DNA, the CDR3 is TGTGCCAGCACCTGGACAGGGAACGGCGAGCAGTACGTC. Residues: CASTWTGNGEQYV.

The chain uses TRBV12-3 or TRBV12-4 and TRBJ2-1; TRBD1 aligns across 9 bases. V was clipped by 6 bases and J by 7 bases; unmatched bases: 10. The CDR3 has 15 amino acids. The DNA for the CDR3 is TGTGCCAGCAGCCCGGGACAGGGATCTTGGAATGAGCAGTTCTTC. Its protein product is CASSPGQGSWNEQFF.

The rearrangement links TRBV20-1 to TRBJ2-7, with 8 bases that match TRBD1. Germline CDR1 reads DFQATT; CDR2 reads SNEGSKA (reference sequence). Germline trimming cut 2 bases from V and 3 bases from J; bases unmatched to any gene: 3. CDR3 length: 13 residues. The CDR3, as DNA: TGCAGTGCTAGAATCAGGGGGCTCTACGAGCAGTACTTC. This gives the protein CSARIRGLYEQYF.

The V and J genes are TRBV5-1 and TRBJ2-3; D is uncertain. The CDR3 length is 15 residues. Germline lookup yields CDR1 SGHRS and CDR2 YFSETQ. Trimming removed 2 bases from V and 2 bases from J, with 12 bases in between. The CDR3 DNA sequence: TGCGCCAGCAGCTTCAAGGGCTCGACCACAGATACGCAGTATTTT. This encodes CASSFKGSTTDTQYF.

J is TRBJ2-1 and V is TRBV30; D possibly corresponds to TRBD2 (6 bases). The germline V gene has CDR1 GTSNPN and CDR2 SVGIG (reference sequence). CDR3 length: 14 residues. Trimming removed 6 bases at V and 0 bases at J, with 12 bases between. The CDR3 bases are TGTGCCTGTTTGGAGGGCGGCTCCTACAATGAGCAGTTCTTC. Protein: CACLEGGSYNEQFF.

The chain joins TRBV20-1 to TRBJ1-2, with D hard to call. The CDR3 loop spans 9 amino acids. V gave up 5 bases and J gave up 6 bases, with 4 bases separating them. Germline V gene lookup returns CDR1 DFQATT and CDR2 SNEGSKA (reference sequence). The CDR3, as DNA: TGCAGTGCTTACGATGGCTACACCTTC. Its protein product is CSAYDGYTF.

The rearrangement joins TRBV5-1 to TRBJ1-2; D perhaps matches TRBD1 (5 bases). The germline CDR1 and CDR2 sequences are SGHRS and YFSETQ. There are 14 residues in the CDR3. V shed 4 bases and J shed 3 bases, with 13 bases lying between them. CDR3 DNA: TGCGCCAGCAGCCCCCCCGACAGTTACTATGGCTACACCTTC. Its protein product is CASSPPDSYYGYTF. Drawing the rest from reference TRBV5-1 and TRBJ1-2, the complete variable domain is KAGVTQTPRYLIKTRGQQVTLSCSPISGHRSVSWYQQTPGQGLQFLFEYFSETQRNKGNFPGRFSGRQFSNSRSEMNVSTLELGDSALYLCASSPPDSYYGYTFGSGTRLTVV.

V gene TRBV20-1 combines with J gene TRBJ2-2, with 8 bases matching TRBD1. The V gene end was trimmed by 1 base and the J gene end by 5 bases; junction bases not matched to a gene: 12. Germline V gene sequence: CDR1 DFQATT, CDR2 SNEGSKA (reference sequence). CDR3 length: 17 residues. The CDR3 region has the DNA TGCAGTGCTAGAGTAGACAGGGGAACCCTGGGGACCGGGGAGCTGTTTTTT. Encoded protein: CSARVDRGTLGTGELFF.

The rearrangement joins TRBV29-1 to TRBJ2-3; tentative D call: TRBD2 (5 bases). Germline V gives CDR1 SQVTM, CDR2 ANQGSEA. Trimming removed 8 bases at V and 5 bases at J, with 14 bases between. The CDR3 is 12 residues long. The CDR3 region has the DNA TGCAGCCGGACTGGCCCCGGAGATACGCAGTATTTT. Protein product: CSRTGPGDTQYF.

The chain links TRBV12-3 or TRBV12-4 to TRBJ1-1; weak D call: TRBD1 (6 bases). V gave up 6 bases and J gave up 5 bases, with 16 bases separating them. This CDR3 has 14 amino acids. CDR3 coding DNA: TGTGCCAGCAGACATACAGGGATGGGGACTGAAGCTTTCTTT. Protein product: CASRHTGMGTEAFF.

V usage is TRBV13 and J usage is TRBJ2-5; TRBD1 matches 9 bases. Germline loops: CDR1 PRHDT, CDR2 FYEKMQ (reference sequence). The CDR3 contains 16 residues. The ends lost 5 bases at V and 5 bases at J; junction bases unmatched: 12. The CDR3 DNA reads TGTGCCAGCAGCCGAGCGAGGGACAGGGTTTTTGAGACCCAGTACTTC. Translated, it gives CASSRARDRVFETQYF.

V and J are TRBV20-1 and TRBJ1-2; D unresolved. The germline CDR1 and CDR2 sequences are DFQATT and SNEGSKA (reference sequence). This CDR3 is built from 12 residues. Trimming removed 3 bases at V and 0 bases at J, with 5 bases between. CDR3 in amino acids: CSASTSNYGYTF. Here the CDR3 DNA reads TGCAGTGCTAGCACTTCTAACTATGGCTACACCTTC.

This sequence joins TRBV7-2 and TRBJ2-7, with 10 bases that match TRBD2. The CDR3 has 16 amino acids. Trimming took 5 bases from V and 3 from J; bases not matched to a gene: 10. CDR1 is SGHTA and CDR2 is FQGNSA in the germline V gene. In nucleotides, the CDR3 is TGTGCCAGCAGCCAAAACCCTAGCGGGGGTCTCTACGAGCAGTACGTC. The encoded protein is CASSQNPSGGLYEQYV.

The chain joins TRBV19 to TRBJ2-7; 8 nucleotides match TRBD2. The CDR3 is 13 residues long. The junction had 5 bases not matched to a gene; V was cut back by 4 bases and J by 6 bases. Germline CDR1 LNHDA, CDR2 SQIVND (reference sequence). This CDR3 is CASSTSGGLEQYV. The CDR3 bases are TGTGCCAGTAGTACCAGCGGGGGACTCGAGCAGTACGTC.

The CDR3, as DNA: TGCAGCCAGGGAGGGAACACTGAAGCTTTCTTT. This translates into CSQGGNTEAFF. This sequence joins TRBV29-1 and TRBJ1-1; weak D call: TRBD1 (5 bases). Per the germline V gene, CDR1 is SQVTM and CDR2 is ANQGSEA. Between the trimmed V and J ends, which lost 8 bases and 1 base, there was a span of 8 bases. The length of the CDR3 is 11 residues.